This record covers a single T cell receptor (beta chain). The data originate from a study of blood T cell repertoires in COVID-19. About the study: Samples of COVID-19 (acute and convalescent) were obtained from the United States, Italy and Spain. Sources were T cells, B-cell-depleted T cells, or PBMCs; the material itself was cDNA or gDNA.

Under the authors' procedure: Reference gene primer amplification gave estimated nucleated cell counts. Assay: immunoSEQ multiplex PCR; the TCRdb copy retains only in-frame clones and omits some. V, J and clone size are taken as reported in that table, and D and trimming were inferred from the DNA itself. The sample includes 100,000 to 150,000 clones, roughly three quarters of them seen just once. Germline loops: CDR1 GTSNPN, CDR2 SVGIG (reference sequence). V lost 3 bases, J lost 5 bases, and 10 bases lay in between. The CDR3 loop spans 12 amino acids. This TCR was sampled from a man aged 35 to 55 with active or convalescent COVID-19. Sequencing was carried out using peripheral blood. The chain carries TRBV30 and TRBJ1-1; D call uncertain. For the CDR3, the DNA is TGTGCCTGGAGGGTTCGGTGGACTGAAGCTTTCTTT. It specifies CAWRVRWTEAFF.